The 7 T cell receptor beta chains reported below all come from one sample, sequenced in a study of patients and donors after allogeneic stem cell transplantation. TCRdb itself ran the RT-PCR reads through MiXCR, one entry per CDR3 protein. The repertoire holds approximately 200,000 distinct CDR3 sequences, approximately 14% seen once, with approximately 10% in the top ten. Input material: blood, either unsorted or a sorted T cell fraction (not recorded which). Every receptor here comes from a human donor who was either an allogeneic HSCT recipient or a stem cell or donor lymphocyte infusion donor (not recorded which). It is not recorded whose cells these are; they may come from a transplant donor.

The table lists this clonotype with a few counts. The V and J genes are TRBV15 and TRBJ2-7; TRBD1 matches 7 bases. Germline-derived CDR1 and CDR2 are LNHNV and YYDKDF (reference sequence). Trimming cost V 5 bases and J 0 bases; bases outside gene matches: 7. The CDR3 extends over 15 amino acids. The CDR3, as DNA: TGTGCCACCAGCGGGGGACAGAGTCCCTCCTACGAGCAGTACTTC. It translates to CATSGGQSPSYEQYF. The full variable domain, in which reference TRBV15 and TRBJ2-7 provide the parts outside the CDR3, is DAMVIQNPRYQVTQFGKPVTLSCSQTLNHNVMYWYQQKSSQAPKLLFHYYDKDFNNEADTPDNFQSRRPNTSFCFLDIRSPGLGDTAMYLCATSGGQSPSYEQYFGPGTRLTVT.

The CDR3 DNA reads TGTGCCAGCAGCCAACAGATTTCTGGAAACACCATATATTTT. This encodes CASSQQISGNTIYF. The chain has TRBV14 and TRBJ1-3; no firm D call. Germline CDR1 reads SGHDN; CDR2 reads FVKESK. The CDR3 spans 14 residues. V gave up 2 bases and J gave up 1 base, with 6 bases separating them.

This clonotype was counted a few times. The chain employs TRBV2 and TRBJ1-3, with D possibly matching TRBD1 (5 bases). Trimming stripped 2 bases from V and 0 bases from J, with 11 bases between. This CDR3 contains 16 residues. Germline values: CDR1 SNHLY, CDR2 FYNNEI. CDR3 region: CASSERQPSSGNTIYF. For the CDR3, the DNA is TGTGCCAGCAGTGAAAGACAGCCGAGCTCTGGAAACACCATATATTTT.

This clonotype showed up many times. This sequence joins TRBV20-1 and TRBJ2-3; 13 positions agree with TRBD2. There are 18 residues in the CDR3. Germline trimming cut 4 bases from V and 2 bases from J; bases unmatched to any gene: 12. Germline V gene sequence: CDR1 DFQATT, CDR2 SNEGSKA (reference sequence). The CDR3 DNA is TGCAGTGCTACGCCTTATGGGACTAGCGGGGAAAACACAGATACGCAGTATTTT. Protein sequence: CSATPYGTSGENTDTQYF.

This chain connects TRBV30 to TRBJ1-5; D is possibly TRBD1 (5 bases). Germline CDR1 and CDR2: GTSNPN and SVGIG (reference sequence). Trimming removed 5 bases at V and 3 bases at J, with 11 bases between. The CDR3 covers 13 residues. This CDR3 is CAWGGTLNQPQHF. The CDR3 nucleotides are TGTGCCTGGGGGGGGACTCTCAATCAGCCCCAGCATTTT.

This clonotype appeared many times. This sequence joins TRBV24-1 and TRBJ2-7, with 9 bases identical to TRBD1. The CDR3 is 14 residues long. Germline-derived CDR1 and CDR2 are KGHDR and SFDVKD. The V gene end was trimmed by 6 bases and the J gene end by 6 bases; junction bases not matched to a gene: 8. The CDR3 spells CATSPGTGPREQYF. CDR3 DNA: TGTGCCACCAGTCCCGGGACAGGGCCTCGCGAGCAGTACTTC.

This chain connects TRBV10-3 to TRBJ1-5; D gene unclear. The germline V gene has CDR1 ENHRY and CDR2 SYGVKD. The CDR3 covers 14 residues. V lost 5 bases and J 1 base, leaving 9 bases between the germline ends. The CDR3 region is CAISPGPSNQPQHF. CDR3 nucleotide sequence: TGTGCCATCAGTCCGGGCCCGAGCAATCAGCCCCAGCATTTT.